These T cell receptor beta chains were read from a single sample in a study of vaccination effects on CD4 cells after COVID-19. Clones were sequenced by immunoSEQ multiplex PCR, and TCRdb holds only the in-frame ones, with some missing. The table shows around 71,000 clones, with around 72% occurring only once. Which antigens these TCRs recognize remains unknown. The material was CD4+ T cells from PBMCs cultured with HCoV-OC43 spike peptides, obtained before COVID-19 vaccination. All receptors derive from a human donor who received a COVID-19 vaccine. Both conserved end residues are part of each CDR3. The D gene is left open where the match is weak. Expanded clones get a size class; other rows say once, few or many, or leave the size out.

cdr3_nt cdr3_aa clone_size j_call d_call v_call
TGTGCCACCAGTGTGGGCACTGGACTAGCACGGGAGACCCAGTACTTC CATSVGTGLARETQYF - TRBJ2-5 TRBD2 TRBV24-1
TGTGCCCTGAGCGGGGGGGCGGCAGATACGCAGTATTTT CALSGGAADTQYF - TRBJ2-3 TRBD2 TRBV30
TGTGCCAGCAACTTAAGCGGGGGGGAAAATCAAGAGACCCAGTACTTC CASNLSGGENQETQYF once TRBJ2-5 TRBD2 TRBV6-6
TGCGCCAGCAGCTTGATTCCAGGGGAAGGTGGCTACACCTTC CASSLIPGEGGYTF - TRBJ1-2 - TRBV5-1
TGTGCCAGCAGCATAAGGACAGGGAACAGTAACTATGGCTACACCTTC CASSIRTGNSNYGYTF - TRBJ1-2 TRBD1 TRBV5-6
TGTGCCAGCAGCCAAGGGACAGGGATAGATACGCAGTATTTT CASSQGTGIDTQYF - TRBJ2-3 TRBD1 TRBV14
TGCAGTGCTAGAGAGGTCCCTGAAGCTTTCTTT CSAREVPEAFF - TRBJ1-1 - TRBV20-1
TGTGCCAGCAGTTCGGGGACTAGCGGGGAAACCCAGTACTTC CASSSGTSGETQYF - TRBJ2-5 TRBD2 TRBV27
TGTGCCAGCAGTGAAAATCGGGGAGATTCACCCCTCCACTTT CASSENRGDSPLHF - TRBJ1-6 - TRBV6-1
TGTGCCAGCAGCCAAACCGGGGAGCTGTTTTTT CASSQTGELFF - TRBJ2-2 - TRBV11-3